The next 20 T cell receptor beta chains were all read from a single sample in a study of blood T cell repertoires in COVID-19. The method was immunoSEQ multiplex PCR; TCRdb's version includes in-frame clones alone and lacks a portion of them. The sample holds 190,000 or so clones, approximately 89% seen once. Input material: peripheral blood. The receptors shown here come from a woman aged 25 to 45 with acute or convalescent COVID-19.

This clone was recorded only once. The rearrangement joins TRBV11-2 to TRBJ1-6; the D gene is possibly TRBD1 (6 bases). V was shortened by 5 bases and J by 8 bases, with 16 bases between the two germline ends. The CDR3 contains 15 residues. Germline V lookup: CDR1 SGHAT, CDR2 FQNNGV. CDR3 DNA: TGTGCCAGCAGCCCACCCGGGACACCCTATTCACCCCTCCACTTT. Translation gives CASSPPGTPYSPLHF.

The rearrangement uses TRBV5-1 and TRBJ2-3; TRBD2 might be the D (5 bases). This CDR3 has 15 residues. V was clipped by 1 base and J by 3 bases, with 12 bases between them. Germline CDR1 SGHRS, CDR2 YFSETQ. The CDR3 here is CASSLRGTGTDTQYF. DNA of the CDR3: TGCGCCAGCAGCTTGCGCGGAACGGGAACAGATACGCAGTATTTT.

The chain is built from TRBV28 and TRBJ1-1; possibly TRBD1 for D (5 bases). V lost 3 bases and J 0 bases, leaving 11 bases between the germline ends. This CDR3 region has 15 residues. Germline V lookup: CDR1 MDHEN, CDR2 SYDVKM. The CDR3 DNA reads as TGTGCCAGCAGTTTTGCAGGGTCGATGAACACTGAAGCTTTCTTT. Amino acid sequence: CASSFAGSMNTEAFF.

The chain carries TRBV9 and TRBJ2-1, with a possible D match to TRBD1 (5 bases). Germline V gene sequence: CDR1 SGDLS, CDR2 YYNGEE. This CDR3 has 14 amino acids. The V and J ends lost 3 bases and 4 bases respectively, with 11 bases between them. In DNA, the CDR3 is TGTGCCAGCAGCGCAGAGACAGTTTACAATGAGCAGTTCTTC. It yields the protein CASSAETVYNEQFF.

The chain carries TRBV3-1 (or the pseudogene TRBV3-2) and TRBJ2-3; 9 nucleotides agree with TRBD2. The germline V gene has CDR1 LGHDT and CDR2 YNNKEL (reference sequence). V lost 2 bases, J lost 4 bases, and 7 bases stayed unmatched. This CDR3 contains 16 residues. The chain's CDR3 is CASSQFRTSASDTQYF. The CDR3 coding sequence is TGTGCCAGCAGCCAATTTCGGACTAGCGCTTCAGATACGCAGTATTTT.

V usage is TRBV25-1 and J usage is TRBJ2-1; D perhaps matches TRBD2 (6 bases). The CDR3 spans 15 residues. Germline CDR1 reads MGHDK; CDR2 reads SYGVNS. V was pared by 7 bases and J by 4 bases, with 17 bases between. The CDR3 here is CASTTGGGAYNEQFF. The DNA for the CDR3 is TGTGCCAGCACCACGGGTGGCGGGGCGTACAATGAGCAGTTCTTC.

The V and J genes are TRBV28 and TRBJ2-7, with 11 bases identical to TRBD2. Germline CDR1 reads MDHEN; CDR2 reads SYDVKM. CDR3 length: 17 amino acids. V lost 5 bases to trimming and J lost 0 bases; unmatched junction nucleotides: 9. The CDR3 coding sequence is TGTGCCAGCAGTCCCCCGGGACTAGCGGCGCCCTCCTACGAGCAGTACTTC. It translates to CASSPPGLAAPSYEQYF. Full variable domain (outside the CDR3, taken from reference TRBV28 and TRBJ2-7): DVKVTQSSRYLVKRTGEKVFLECVQDMDHENMFWYRQDPGLGLRLIYFSYDVKMKEKGDIPEGYSVSREKKERFSLILESASTNQTSMYLCASSPPGLAAPSYEQYFGPGTRLTVT.

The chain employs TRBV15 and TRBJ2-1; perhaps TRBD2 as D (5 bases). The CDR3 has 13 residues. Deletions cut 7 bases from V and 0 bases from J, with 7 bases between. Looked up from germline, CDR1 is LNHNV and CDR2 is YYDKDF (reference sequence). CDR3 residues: CATKGSSYNEQFF. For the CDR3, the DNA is TGTGCCACCAAAGGGAGCTCCTACAATGAGCAGTTCTTC. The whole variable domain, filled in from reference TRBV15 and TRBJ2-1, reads DAMVIQNPRYQVTQFGKPVTLSCSQTLNHNVMYWYQQKSSQAPKLLFHYYDKDFNNEADTPDNFQSRRPNTSFCFLDIRSPGLGDTAMYLCATKGSSYNEQFFGPGTRLTVL.

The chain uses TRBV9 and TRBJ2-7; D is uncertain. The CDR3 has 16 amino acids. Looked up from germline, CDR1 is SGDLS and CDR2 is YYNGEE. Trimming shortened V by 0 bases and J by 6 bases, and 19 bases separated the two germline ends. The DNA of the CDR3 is TGTGCCAGCAGCGTAGATGGCACAGTACGGTACGGCGAGCAGTACTTC. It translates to CASSVDGTVRYGEQYF. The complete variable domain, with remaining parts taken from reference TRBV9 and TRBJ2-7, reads DSGVTQTPKHLITATGQRVTLRCSPRSGDLSVYWYQQSLDQGLQFLIQYYNGEERAKGNILERFSAQQFPDLHSELNLSSLELGDSALYFCASSVDGTVRYGEQYFGPGTRLTVT.

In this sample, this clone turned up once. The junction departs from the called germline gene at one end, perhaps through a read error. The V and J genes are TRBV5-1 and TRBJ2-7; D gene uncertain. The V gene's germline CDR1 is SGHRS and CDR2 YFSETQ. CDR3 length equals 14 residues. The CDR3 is CASNLGPSSYEQYF. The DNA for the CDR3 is TGCGCCAGCAACTTGGGTCCGAGCTCCTACGAGCAGTACTTC.

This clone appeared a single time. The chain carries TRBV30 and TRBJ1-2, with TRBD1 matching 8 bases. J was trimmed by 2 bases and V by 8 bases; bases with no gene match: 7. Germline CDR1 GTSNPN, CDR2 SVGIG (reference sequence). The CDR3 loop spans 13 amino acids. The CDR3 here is CANDRGRNYGYTF. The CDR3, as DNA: TGTGCCAATGACAGGGGCAGGAACTATGGCTACACCTTC.

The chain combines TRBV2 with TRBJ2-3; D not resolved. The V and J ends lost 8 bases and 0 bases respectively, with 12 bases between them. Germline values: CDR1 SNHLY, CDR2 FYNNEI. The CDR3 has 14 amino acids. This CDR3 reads CASALGGSTDTQYF. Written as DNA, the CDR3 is TGTGCCAGCGCTCTAGGCGGCAGCACAGATACGCAGTATTTT. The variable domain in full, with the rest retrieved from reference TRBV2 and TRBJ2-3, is EPEVTQTPSHQVTQMGQEVILRCVPISNHLYFYWYRQILGQKVEFLVSFYNNEISEKSEIFDDQFSVERPDGSNFTLKIRSTKLEDSAMYFCASALGGSTDTQYFGPGTRLTVL.

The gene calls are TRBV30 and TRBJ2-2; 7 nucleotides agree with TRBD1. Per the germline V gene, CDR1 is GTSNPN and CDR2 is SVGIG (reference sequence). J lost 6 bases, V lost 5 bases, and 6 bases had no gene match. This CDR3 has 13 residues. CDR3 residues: CAWGVTGAGELFF. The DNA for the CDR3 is TGTGCCTGGGGCGTCACAGGGGCCGGGGAGCTGTTTTTT.

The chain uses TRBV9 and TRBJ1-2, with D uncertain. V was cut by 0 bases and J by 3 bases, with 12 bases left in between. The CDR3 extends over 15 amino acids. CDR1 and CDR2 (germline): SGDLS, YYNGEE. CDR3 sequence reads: CASSVGARRYYGYTF. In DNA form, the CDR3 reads TGTGCCAGCAGCGTAGGGGCCAGAAGGTACTATGGCTACACCTTC.

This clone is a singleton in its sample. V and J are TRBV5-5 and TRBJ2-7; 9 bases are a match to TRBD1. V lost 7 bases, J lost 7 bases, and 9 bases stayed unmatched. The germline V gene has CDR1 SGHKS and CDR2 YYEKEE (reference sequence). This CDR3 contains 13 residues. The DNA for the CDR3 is TGTGCCAGCCGGACAGGGGATTTGAGGGAGCAGTACTTC. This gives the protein CASRTGDLREQYF.

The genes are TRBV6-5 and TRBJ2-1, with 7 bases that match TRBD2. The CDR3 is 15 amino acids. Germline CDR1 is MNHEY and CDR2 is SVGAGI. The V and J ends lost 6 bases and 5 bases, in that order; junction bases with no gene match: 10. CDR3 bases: TGTGCCAGCAGAGATGGACTAGTAAACCACAATGAGCAGTTCTTC. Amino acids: CASRDGLVNHNEQFF.

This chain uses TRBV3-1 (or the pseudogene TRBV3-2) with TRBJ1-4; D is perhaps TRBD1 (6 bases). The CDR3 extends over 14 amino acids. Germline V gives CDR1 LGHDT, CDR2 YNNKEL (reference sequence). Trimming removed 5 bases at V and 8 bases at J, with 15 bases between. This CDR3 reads CASSFGHTGEKLFF. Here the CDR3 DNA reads TGTGCCAGCAGCTTCGGTCACACAGGGGAAAAACTGTTTTTT.

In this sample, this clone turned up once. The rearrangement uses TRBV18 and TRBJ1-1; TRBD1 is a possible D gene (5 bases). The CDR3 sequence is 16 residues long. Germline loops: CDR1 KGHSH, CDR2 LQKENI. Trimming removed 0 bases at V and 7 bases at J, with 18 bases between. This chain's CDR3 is CASSPPIGQGPDEAFF. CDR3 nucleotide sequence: TGTGCCAGCTCACCACCGATAGGACAAGGACCTGATGAAGCTTTCTTT.

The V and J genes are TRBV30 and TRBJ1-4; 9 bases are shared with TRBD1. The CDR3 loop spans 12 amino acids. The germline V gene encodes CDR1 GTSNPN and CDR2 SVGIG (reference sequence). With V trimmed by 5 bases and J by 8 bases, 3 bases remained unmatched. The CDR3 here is CAWAGQGEKLFF. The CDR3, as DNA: TGTGCCTGGGCCGGACAGGGGGAAAAACTGTTTTTT.

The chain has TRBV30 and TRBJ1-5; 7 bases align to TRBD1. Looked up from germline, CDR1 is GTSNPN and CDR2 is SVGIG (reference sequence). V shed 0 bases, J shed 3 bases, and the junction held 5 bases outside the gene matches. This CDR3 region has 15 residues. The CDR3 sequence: CAWSVGTVYNQPQHF. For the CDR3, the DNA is TGTGCCTGGAGTGTCGGGACAGTTTACAATCAGCCCCAGCATTTT.